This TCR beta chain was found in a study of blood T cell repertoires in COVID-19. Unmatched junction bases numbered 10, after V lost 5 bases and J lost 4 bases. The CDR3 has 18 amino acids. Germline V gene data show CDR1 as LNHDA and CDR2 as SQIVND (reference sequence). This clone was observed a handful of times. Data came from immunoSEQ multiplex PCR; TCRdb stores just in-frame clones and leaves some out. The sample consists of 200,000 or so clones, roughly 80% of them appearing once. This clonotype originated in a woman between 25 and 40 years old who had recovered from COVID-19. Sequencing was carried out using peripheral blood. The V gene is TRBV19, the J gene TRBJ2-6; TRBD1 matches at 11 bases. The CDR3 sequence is CASSARTGGLAGANVLTF. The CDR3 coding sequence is TGTGCCAGTAGTGCCCGGACAGGGGGCCTTGCCGGGGCCAACGTCCTGACTTTC.